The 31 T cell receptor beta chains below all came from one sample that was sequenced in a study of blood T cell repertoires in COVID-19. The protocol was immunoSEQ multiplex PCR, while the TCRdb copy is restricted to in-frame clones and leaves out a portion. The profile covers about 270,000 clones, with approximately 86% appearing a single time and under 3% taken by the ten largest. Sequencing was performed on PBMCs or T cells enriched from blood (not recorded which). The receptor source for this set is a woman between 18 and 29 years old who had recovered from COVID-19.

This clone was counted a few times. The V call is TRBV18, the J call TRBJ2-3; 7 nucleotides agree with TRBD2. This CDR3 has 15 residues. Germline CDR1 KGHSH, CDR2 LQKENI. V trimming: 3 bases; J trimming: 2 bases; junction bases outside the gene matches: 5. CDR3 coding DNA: TGTGCCAGCTCACCCTTGGGGGGGGTCACAGATACGCAGTATTTT. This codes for CASSPLGGVTDTQYF.

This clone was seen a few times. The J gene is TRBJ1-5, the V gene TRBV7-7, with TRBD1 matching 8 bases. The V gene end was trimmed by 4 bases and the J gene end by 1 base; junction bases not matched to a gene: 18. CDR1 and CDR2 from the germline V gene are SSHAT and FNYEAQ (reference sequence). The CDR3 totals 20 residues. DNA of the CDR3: TGTGCCAGCAGCTCCCTCAGACAGGGGAGCGCAGCGGGAAGCAATCAGCCCCAGCATTTT. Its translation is CASSSLRQGSAAGSNQPQHF.

CDR3 region: CASSLEPGQGQETQYF. CDR3 coding DNA: TGTGCCAGCAGCTTAGAGCCGGGACAGGGGCAAGAGACCCAGTACTTC. This sequence joins TRBV11-2 and TRBJ2-5; 10 bases are shared with TRBD1. The germline CDR1 and CDR2 sequences are SGHAT and FQNNGV. There are 16 residues in the CDR3. Trimming cost V 0 bases and J 2 bases; bases outside gene matches: 3.

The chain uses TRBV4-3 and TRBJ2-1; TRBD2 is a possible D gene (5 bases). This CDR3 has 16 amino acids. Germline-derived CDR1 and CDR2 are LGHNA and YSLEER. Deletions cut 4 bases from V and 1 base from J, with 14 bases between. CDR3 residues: CASSPFYGDSYNEQFF. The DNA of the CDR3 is TGCGCCAGCAGCCCATTTTACGGGGATTCCTACAATGAGCAGTTCTTC.

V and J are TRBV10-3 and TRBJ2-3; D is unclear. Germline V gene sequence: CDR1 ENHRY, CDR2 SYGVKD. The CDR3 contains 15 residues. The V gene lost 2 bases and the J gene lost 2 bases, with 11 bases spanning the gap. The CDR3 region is CAISEPAKNTDTQYF. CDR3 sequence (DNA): TGTGCCATCAGTGAGCCAGCGAAAAACACAGATACGCAGTATTTT.

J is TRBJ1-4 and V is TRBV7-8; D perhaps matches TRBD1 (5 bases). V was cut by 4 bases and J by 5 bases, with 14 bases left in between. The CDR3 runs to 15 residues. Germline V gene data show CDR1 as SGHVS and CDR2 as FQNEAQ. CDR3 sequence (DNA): TGTGCCAGCAGCTCTCAGGGCGGGGGGAATGAAAAACTGTTTTTT. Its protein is CASSSQGGGNEKLFF.

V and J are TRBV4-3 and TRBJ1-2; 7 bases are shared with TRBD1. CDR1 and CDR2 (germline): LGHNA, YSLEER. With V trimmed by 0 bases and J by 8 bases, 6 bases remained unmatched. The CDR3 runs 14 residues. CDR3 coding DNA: TGCGCCAGCAGCCAAGAACAGGGGATTAGCGGCTACACCTTC. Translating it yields CASSQEQGISGYTF.

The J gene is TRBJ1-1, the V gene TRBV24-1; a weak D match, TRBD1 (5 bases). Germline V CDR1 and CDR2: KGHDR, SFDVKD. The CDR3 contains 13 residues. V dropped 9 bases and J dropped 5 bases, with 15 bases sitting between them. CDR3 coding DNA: TGTGCCACCTCGGGAGGGACGGGAACTGAAGCTTTCTTT. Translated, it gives CATSGGTGTEAFF.

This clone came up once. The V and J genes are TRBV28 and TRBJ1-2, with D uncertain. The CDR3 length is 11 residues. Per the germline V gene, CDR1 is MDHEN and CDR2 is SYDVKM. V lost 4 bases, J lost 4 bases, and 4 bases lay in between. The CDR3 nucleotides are TGTGCCAGCAGTTACGGCTATGGCTACACCTTC. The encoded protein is CASSYGYGYTF.

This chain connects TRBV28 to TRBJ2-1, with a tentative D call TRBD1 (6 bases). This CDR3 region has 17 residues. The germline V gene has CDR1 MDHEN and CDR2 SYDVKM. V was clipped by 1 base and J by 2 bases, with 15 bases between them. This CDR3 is CASSLLTPQGPYNEQFF. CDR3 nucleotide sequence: TGTGCCAGCAGTTTATTAACCCCCCAGGGGCCCTACAATGAGCAGTTCTTC. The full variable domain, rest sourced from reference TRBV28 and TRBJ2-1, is DVKVTQSSRYLVKRTGEKVFLECVQDMDHENMFWYRQDPGLGLRLIYFSYDVKMKEKGDIPEGYSVSREKKERFSLILESASTNQTSMYLCASSLLTPQGPYNEQFFGPGTRLTVL.

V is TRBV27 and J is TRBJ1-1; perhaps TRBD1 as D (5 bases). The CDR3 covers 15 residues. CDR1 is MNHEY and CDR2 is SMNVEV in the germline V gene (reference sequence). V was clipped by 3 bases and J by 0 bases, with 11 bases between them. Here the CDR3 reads CASSFDSLMNTEAFF. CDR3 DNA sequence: TGTGCCAGCAGTTTTGACAGTCTAATGAACACTGAAGCTTTCTTT.

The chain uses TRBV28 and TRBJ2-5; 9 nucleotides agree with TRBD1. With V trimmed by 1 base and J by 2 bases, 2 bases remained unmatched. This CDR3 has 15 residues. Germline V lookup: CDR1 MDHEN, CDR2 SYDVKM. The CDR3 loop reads CASSLLTGGQETQYF. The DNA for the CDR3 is TGTGCCAGCAGTTTATTGACAGGGGGGCAAGAGACCCAGTACTTC.

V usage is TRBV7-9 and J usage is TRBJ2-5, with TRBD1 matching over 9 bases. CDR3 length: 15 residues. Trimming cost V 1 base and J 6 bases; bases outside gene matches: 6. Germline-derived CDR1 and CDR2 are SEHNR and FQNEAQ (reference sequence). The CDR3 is CASSLDGTGRKTQYF. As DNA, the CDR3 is TGTGCCAGCAGCTTAGACGGGACAGGGAGGAAGACCCAGTACTTC.

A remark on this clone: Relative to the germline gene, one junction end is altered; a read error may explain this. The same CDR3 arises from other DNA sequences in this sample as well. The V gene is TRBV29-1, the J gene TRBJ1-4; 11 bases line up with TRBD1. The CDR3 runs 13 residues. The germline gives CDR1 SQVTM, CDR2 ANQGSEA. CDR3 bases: TGTAGCGTCTCTGGACAGGGGGCTGAAAAACTGTTTTTT. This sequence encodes CSVSGQGAEKLFF.

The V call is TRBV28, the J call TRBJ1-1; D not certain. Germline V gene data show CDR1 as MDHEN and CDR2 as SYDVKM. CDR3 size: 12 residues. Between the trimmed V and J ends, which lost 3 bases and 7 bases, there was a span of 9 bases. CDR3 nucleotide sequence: TGTGCCAGCAGTTTGGTGGCTGTTGAAGCTTTCTTT. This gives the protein CASSLVAVEAFF.

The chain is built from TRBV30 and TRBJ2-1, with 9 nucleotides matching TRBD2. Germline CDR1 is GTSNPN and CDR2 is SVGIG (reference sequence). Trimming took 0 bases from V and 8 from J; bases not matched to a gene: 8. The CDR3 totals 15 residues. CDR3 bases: TGTGCCTGGAGTGTAATTAGCGGGGGCTTCGATGAGCAGTTCTTC. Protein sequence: CAWSVISGGFDEQFF. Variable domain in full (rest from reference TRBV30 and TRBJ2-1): SQTIHQWPATLVQPVGSPLSLECTVEGTSNPNLYWYRQAAGRGLQLLFYSVGIGQISSEVPQNLSASRPQDRQFILSSKKLLLSDSGFYLCAWSVISGGFDEQFFGPGTRLTVL.

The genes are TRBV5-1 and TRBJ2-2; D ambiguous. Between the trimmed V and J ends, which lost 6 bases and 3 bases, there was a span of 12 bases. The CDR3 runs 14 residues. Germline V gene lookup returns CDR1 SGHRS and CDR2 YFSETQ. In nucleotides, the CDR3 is TGCGCCAGCAAGGTTAGCTCTCACACCGGGGAGCTGTTTTTT. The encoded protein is CASKVSSHTGELFF.

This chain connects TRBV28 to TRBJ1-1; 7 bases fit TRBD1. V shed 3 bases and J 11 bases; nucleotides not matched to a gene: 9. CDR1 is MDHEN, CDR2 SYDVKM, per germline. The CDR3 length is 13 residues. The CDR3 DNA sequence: TGTGCCAGCAGTTTGCGAGACAGGGTTTTCGCTTTCTTT. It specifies CASSLRDRVFAFF. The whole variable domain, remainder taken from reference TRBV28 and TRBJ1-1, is DVKVTQSSRYLVKRTGEKVFLECVQDMDHENMFWYRQDPGLGLRLIYFSYDVKMKEKGDIPEGYSVSREKKERFSLILESASTNQTSMYLCASSLRDRVFAFFGQGTRLTVV.

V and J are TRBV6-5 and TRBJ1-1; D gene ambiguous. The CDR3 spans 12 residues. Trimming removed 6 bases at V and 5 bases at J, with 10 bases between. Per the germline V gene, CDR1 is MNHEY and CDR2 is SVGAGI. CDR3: CASSARITEAFF. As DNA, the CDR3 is TGTGCCAGCAGCGCGCGGATTACTGAAGCTTTCTTT.

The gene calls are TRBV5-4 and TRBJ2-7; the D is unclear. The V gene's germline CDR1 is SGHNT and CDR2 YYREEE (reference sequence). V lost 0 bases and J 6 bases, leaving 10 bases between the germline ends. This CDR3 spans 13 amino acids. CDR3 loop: CASSLGVQTEQYF. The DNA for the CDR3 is TGTGCCAGCAGCTTGGGGGTACAGACCGAGCAGTACTTC.

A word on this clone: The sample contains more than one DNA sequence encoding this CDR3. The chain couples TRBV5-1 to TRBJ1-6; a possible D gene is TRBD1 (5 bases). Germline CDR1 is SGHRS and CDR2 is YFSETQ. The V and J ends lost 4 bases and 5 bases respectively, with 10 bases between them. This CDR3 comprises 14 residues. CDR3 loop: CASSRDRNNSPLHF. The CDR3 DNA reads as TGCGCCAGCAGCCGTGACAGAAATAATTCACCCCTCCACTTT.

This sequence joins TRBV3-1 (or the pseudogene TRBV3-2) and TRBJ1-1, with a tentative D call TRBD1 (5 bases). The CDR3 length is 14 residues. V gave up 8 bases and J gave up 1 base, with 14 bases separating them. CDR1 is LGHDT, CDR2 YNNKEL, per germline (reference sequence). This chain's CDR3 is CASSAPDRNTEAFF. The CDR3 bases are TGTGCCAGCTCAGCCCCCGACAGGAACACTGAAGCTTTCTTT.

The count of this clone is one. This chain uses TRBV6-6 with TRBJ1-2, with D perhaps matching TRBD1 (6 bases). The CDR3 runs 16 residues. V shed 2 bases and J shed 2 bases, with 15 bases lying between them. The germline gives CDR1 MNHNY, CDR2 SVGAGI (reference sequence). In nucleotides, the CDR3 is TGTGCCAGCAGTTACGGGGGCGGCAAGGGGAACTATGGCTACACCTTC. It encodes CASSYGGGKGNYGYTF.

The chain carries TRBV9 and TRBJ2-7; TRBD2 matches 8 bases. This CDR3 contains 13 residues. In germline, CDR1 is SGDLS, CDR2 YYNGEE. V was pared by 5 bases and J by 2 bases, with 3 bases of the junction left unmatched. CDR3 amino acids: CASSSGEAYEQYF. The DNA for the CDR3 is TGTGCCAGCAGTAGCGGGGAAGCCTACGAGCAGTACTTC.

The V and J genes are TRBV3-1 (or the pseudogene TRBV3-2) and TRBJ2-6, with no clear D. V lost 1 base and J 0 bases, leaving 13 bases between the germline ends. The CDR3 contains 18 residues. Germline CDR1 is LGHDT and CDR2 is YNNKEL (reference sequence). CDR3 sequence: CASSQVAYRSSGANVLTF. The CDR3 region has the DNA TGTGCCAGCAGCCAAGTAGCCTACCGAAGCTCTGGGGCCAACGTCCTGACTTTC.

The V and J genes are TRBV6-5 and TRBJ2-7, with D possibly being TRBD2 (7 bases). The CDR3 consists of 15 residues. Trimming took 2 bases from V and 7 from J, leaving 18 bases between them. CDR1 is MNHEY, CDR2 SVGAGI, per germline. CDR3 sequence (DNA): TGTGCCAGCAGTTACCGGGGGGCGATGATGGAAGAGCAGTACTTC. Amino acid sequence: CASSYRGAMMEEQYF.

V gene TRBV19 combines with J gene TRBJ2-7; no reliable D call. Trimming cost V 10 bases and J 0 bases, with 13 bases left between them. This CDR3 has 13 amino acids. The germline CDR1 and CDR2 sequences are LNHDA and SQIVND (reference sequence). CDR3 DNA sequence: TGTGCCACCAAAAAGCCGTCCTCCTACGAGCAGTACTTC. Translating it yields CATKKPSSYEQYF.

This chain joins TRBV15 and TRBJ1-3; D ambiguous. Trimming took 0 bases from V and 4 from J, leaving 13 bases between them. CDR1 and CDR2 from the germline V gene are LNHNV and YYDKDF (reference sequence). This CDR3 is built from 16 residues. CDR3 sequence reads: CATSRDLGVEGNTIYF. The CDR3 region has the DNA TGTGCCACCAGCAGAGATCTCGGGGTAGAAGGAAACACCATATATTTT.

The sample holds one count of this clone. CDR3 sequence: CSVNDRSDYGYTF. CDR3 in DNA: TGCAGCGTGAATGACAGGTCGGACTATGGCTACACCTTC. The rearrangement uses TRBV29-1 and TRBJ1-2, with D perhaps TRBD1 (6 bases). Germline-derived CDR1 and CDR2 are SQVTM and ANQGSEA. The CDR3 length is 13 residues. V lost 6 bases and J 3 bases, leaving 14 bases between the germline ends.

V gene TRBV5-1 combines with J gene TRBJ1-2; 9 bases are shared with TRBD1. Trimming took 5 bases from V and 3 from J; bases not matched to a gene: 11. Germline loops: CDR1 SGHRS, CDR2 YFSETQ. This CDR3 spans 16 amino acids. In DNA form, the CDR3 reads TGCGCCAGCAGTTCTAGCCCCGGGACAGGGCACTATGGCTACACCTTC. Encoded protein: CASSSSPGTGHYGYTF.

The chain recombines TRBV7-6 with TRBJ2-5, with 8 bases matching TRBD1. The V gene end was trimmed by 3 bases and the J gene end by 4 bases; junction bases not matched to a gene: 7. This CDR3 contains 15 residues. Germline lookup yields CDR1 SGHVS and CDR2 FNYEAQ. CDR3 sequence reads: CASSFVDRGGETQYF. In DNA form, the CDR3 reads TGTGCCAGCAGCTTTGTAGACAGGGGAGGAGAGACCCAGTACTTC.